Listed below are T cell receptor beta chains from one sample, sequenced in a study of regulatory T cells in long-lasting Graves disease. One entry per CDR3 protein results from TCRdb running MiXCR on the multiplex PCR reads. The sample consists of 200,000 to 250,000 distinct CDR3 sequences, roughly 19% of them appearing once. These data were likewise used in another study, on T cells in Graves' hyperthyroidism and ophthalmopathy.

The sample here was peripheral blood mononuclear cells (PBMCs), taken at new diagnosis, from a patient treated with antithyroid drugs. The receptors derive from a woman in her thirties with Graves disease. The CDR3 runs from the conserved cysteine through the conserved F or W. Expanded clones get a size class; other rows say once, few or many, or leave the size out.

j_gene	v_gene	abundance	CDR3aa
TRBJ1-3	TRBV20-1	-	CSASTGGSGNTIYF
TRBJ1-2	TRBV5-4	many	CASSSTDYGYTF
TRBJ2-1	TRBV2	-	CASETLVYYEQFF
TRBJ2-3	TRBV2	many	CASSTYGSTDTQYF
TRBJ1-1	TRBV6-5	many	CASSYWTGAVGEAFF
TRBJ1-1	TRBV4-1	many	CASSQEEGGTEAFF
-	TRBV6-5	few	CASGSRLAGGNEQFF
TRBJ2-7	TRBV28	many	CASSRGLAGAYEQYF
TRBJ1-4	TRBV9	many	CASSVDPGINEKLFF
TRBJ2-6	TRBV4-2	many	CASSQDTRTSGSSGANVLTF
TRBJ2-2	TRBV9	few	CASSPHGGAGRNTGELFF
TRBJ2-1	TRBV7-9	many	CASSVGTGERNNEQFF
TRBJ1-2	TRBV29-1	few	CSVLQANYGYTF
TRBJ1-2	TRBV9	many	CASSVVQFEGYTF
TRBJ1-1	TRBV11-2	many	CASSLDQRLDEAFF
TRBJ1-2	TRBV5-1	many	CASSPMTGKDYGYTF
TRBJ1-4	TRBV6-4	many	CASSVYTGEEEKLFF
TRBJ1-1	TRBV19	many	CASSIRKDTEAFF
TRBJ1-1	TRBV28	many	CASSFPMSTEAFF
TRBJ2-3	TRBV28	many	CASSPGLGKAGFTDTQYF
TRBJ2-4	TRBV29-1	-	CSVEGDGKNIQYF
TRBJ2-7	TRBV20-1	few	CSAGPYEQYF
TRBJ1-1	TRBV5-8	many	CASSLVTGVGLGTEAFF
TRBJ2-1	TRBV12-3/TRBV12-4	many	CASSRGYNEQFF
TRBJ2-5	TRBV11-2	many	CASSFTGGGPQETQYF
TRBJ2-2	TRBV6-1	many	CASRSGTGNTGELFF
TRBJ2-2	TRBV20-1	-	CSAPDRGYTGELFF
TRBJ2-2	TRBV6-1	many	CASRQGQWNTGELFF
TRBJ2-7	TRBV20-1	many	CSARPPDRDYEQYF
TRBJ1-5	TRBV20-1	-	CSATTRDRSSPRNQPQHF
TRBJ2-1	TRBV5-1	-	CASSLRPDLSYNEQFF
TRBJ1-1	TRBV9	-	CASSADSYRNTEAFF
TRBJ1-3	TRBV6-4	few	CASSGMVQGVVSTGNTIYF
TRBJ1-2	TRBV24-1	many	CATSDFGRAEGYTF
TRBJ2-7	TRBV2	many	CASSTSGLFVYEQYF
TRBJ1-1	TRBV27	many	CASSDQGQTLNTEAFF
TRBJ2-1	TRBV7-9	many	CASSGTSGRNEQFF
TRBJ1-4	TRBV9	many	CASSPGTGGSSNEKLFF
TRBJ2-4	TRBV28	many	CASSPQEAAKNIQYF
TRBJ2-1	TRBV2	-	CASSESGRADNEQFF
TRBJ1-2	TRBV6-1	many	CASRLANYGYTF
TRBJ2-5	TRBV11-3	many	CASSLSPGLAGGLRETQYF
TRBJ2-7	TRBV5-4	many	CASSVFSRNYEQYF
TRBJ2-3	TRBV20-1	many	CSALLVRGSKDTQYF
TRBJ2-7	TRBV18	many	CASSPQAPGEQYF
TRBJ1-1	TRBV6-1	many	CASRGTLNTEAFF
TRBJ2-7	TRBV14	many	CASSQVGWGRGYEQYF
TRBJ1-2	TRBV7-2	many	CASSLRAQGFSGYTF
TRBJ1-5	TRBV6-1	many	CASSELDQPQHF
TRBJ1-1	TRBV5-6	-	CASSLVGVRQSTEAFF
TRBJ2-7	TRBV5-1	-	CASSLGDGQSSYEQYF
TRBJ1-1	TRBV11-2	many	CASSLQGYTEAFF
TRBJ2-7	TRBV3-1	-	CASSFRGVGSYEQYF
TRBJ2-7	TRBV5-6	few	CASSRDRGLGEQYF
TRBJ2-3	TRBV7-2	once	CASSASGTPREDTQYF